This TCR beta chain was captured in a study of monozygotic twins with inflammatory bowel disease. TCRdb re-called the 5' RACE reads; every CDR3 protein appears as one record, without DNA. This sample's clone table lists over 150,000 distinct CDR3 sequences. CDR3 size: 12 residues. Germline CDR1 MDHEN, CDR2 SYDVKM. This TCR came from a human donor with ulcerative colitis or Crohn's disease, or a healthy co-twin of an affected twin (not recorded which). The chain couples TRBV28 to TRBJ2-5; without DNA, the TCRdb call of TRBD2 cannot be checked. The sample taken for sequencing was blood. CDR3 protein: CASSSSEETQYF.